This T cell receptor beta chain was sequenced during a study of blood T cells in healthy people across ages. It was with a sample-barcoded 5' primer and a J-beta primer mix that a second PCR of roughly 7 to 12 cycles was run. TCRdb analysed the 5' RACE reads with MiXCR anew, one entry per CDR3 protein. In the table there are about 830,000 distinct CDR3 sequences, 62% of which are singletons. The CDR3 totals 15 residues. Trimming removed 1 base from V and 7 bases from J; junction bases left unmatched: 9. Germline-derived CDR1 and CDR2 are DFQATT and SNEGSKA (reference sequence). Material for sequencing was blood. The origin of this receptor is a man aged 25 to 45 in good health. The J gene is TRBJ2-3, the V gene TRBV20-1, with 9 bases lining up with TRBD2. The chain's CDR3 is CSARVASGVVHTQYF. The CDR3 bases are TGCAGTGCTAGAGTGGCTAGCGGGGTCGTCCATACGCAGTATTTT.